This TCR beta chain was obtained from a study of cytomegalovirus exposure and HLA in healthy donors. The PCR ran on 60 Vbeta and 13 Jbeta primers. TCRdb's copy holds only in-frame clones and misses some; the assay was immunoSEQ multiplex PCR. The sample records nearly 110,000 clones, around 69% being singletons. The CDR3 is made up of 13 amino acids. Between the trimmed V and J ends, which lost 4 bases and 3 bases, there was a span of 10 bases. CDR1 is SQVTM, CDR2 ANQGSEA, per germline. On this clone: No antigen is known for it.

Notes on the study in general: Reportedly, fewer N-insertions than the 666-donor mean appeared in an Asian-associated ancestry cluster in a later analysis. Later work associated over 15,000 TCR beta sequences with HLA alleles at 0.05 false discovery rate. Earlier results showed most TCR beta V segments being productive about 87% or about 30% of the time. It was reported that TCR beta sequences correctly inferred the HLA-A and HLA-B alleles for most subjects.

What was sequenced was PBMCs. The chain couples TRBV29-1 to TRBJ1-3, with D uncertain. This clonotype originated in a man aged 18-30 years in good health and CMV-seronegative. The CDR3 sequence is CSVGSGVGNTIYF. CDR3 coding DNA: TGCAGCGTTGGGTCCGGGGTTGGAAACACCATATATTTT.